The 29 T cell receptor beta chains reported below all come from one sample, sequenced in a study of blood T cell repertoires in COVID-19. The assay was immunoSEQ multiplex PCR, and TCRdb's table has in-frame clones only and misses some. This repertoire shows 150,000 to 180,000 clones, approximately 80% found once; its top ten account for 3% to 4.5%. Sequenced input: peripheral blood. These receptors all stem from a woman aged 80 or over with acute or convalescent COVID-19.

The CDR3, as DNA: TGTGCCAGCAGCCAATATTCTGGGGCCAACGTCCTGACTTTC. This gives the protein CASSQYSGANVLTF. V gene TRBV4-2 combines with J gene TRBJ2-6, with unresolved D. The CDR3 spans 14 residues. Trimming took off 2 bases at V and 1 base at J, with 3 bases between the two ends. Germline CDR1 is LGHNA and CDR2 is YNFKEQ.

This sequence joins TRBV10-3 and TRBJ2-3; 7 nucleotides align to TRBD1. Trimming cost V 5 bases and J 3 bases; bases outside gene matches: 5. CDR1 and CDR2 from the germline V gene are ENHRY and SYGVKD. The CDR3 contains 14 residues. The DNA for the CDR3 is TGTGCCATCAGTTTCACAGGGGAGACAGATACGCAGTATTTT. This translates into CAISFTGETDTQYF.

The rearrangement links TRBV11-2 to TRBJ1-5; 9 bases map to TRBD1. The CDR3 sequence is 18 residues long. From germline, CDR1 is SGHAT and CDR2 FQNNGV. Trimming cost V 5 bases and J 3 bases; bases outside gene matches: 14. The CDR3 region has the DNA TGTGCCAGCAGCCCAGGGGGGGCGGGACAGGGCACCAATCAGCCCCAGCATTTT. This sequence encodes CASSPGGAGQGTNQPQHF.

V is TRBV11-2 and J is TRBJ1-3; no reliable D call. CDR1 and CDR2 (germline): SGHAT, FQNNGV. The CDR3 loop spans 14 amino acids. V lost 3 bases to trimming and J lost 1 base, with 7 bases between them. CDR3 loop: CASSFRQSGNTIYF. CDR3 DNA sequence: TGTGCCAGCAGCTTTCGTCAGTCTGGAAACACCATATATTTT.

The rearrangement links TRBV18 to TRBJ1-2; 8 positions agree with TRBD1. This CDR3 has 15 residues. Germline CDR1 is KGHSH and CDR2 is LQKENI. V lost 4 bases and J lost 2; bases outside the gene matches: 6. CDR3 DNA: TGTGCCAGCTCACGTTCGACAGGGGCCAACTATGGCTACACCTTC. Its translation: CASSRSTGANYGYTF. Full variable domain (missing parts from reference TRBV18 and TRBJ1-2): NAGVMQNPRHLVRRRGQEARLRCSPMKGHSHVYWYRQLPEEGLKFMVYLQKENIIDESGMPKERFSAEFPKEGPSILRIQQVVRGDSAAYFCASSRSTGANYGYTFGSGTRLTVV.

The J gene is TRBJ1-5, the V gene TRBV7-2; tentative D call: TRBD1 (6 bases). Trimming pared 0 bases from V and 5 bases from J, leaving 14 bases between. This CDR3 has 16 residues. Per germline, CDR1 SGHTA and CDR2 FQGNSA. The CDR3 DNA reads as TGTGCCAGCAGCTTAGCGGCAGGGGATGGTTATCAGCCCCAGCATTTT. It yields the protein CASSLAAGDGYQPQHF.

V is TRBV30 and J is TRBJ1-6, with a possible D match to TRBD1 (6 bases). Deletions cut 3 bases from V and 3 bases from J, with 15 bases between. The CDR3 runs to 16 residues. Germline-derived CDR1 and CDR2 are GTSNPN and SVGIG (reference sequence). Here the CDR3 DNA reads TGTGCCTGGAGGGCAGGGGCGGCAAACTATAATTCACCCCTCCACTTT. This codes for CAWRAGAANYNSPLHF.

The V gene is TRBV7-9, the J gene TRBJ2-1; 10 bases match TRBD1. The CDR3 has 15 amino acids. Unmatched junction bases numbered 5, after V lost 1 base and J lost 8 bases. Looked up from germline, CDR1 is SEHNR and CDR2 is FQNEAQ (reference sequence). The DNA for the CDR3 is TGTGCCAGCAGCTTAGTGACAGGGGGCACGTATGAGCAGTTCTTC. Encoded protein: CASSLVTGGTYEQFF. Supplemented by reference TRBV7-9 and TRBJ2-1, the full variable domain reads DTGVSQNPRHKITKRGQNVTFRCDPISEHNRLYWYRQTLGQGPEFLTYFQNEAQLEKSRLLSDRFSAERPKGSFSTLEIQRTEQGDSAMYLCASSLVTGGTYEQFFGPGTRLTVL.

The genes are TRBV3-1 (or the pseudogene TRBV3-2) and TRBJ2-4, with D possibly matching TRBD1 (6 bases). The germline V gene encodes CDR1 LGHDT and CDR2 YNNKEL (reference sequence). This CDR3 contains 14 residues. Trimming stripped 0 bases from V and 8 bases from J, with 11 bases between. The CDR3 DNA is TGTGCCAGCAGCCAAGATTCAGGGGTGGACATTCAGTACTTC. It yields the protein CASSQDSGVDIQYF.

The rearrangement joins TRBV12-3 or TRBV12-4 to TRBJ1-6, with D possibly matching TRBD1 (5 bases). The CDR3 contains 13 residues. Deletions cut 7 bases from V and 13 bases from J, with 17 bases between. The CDR3 DNA reads as TGTGCCAGCACTCTAAGGGGAGGAATGCCCCTCCACTTT. Its protein is CASTLRGGMPLHF.

The sample holds one count of this clone. The chain is built from TRBV5-6 and TRBJ1-1; weak D call: TRBD1 (6 bases). This CDR3 has 16 amino acids. Looked up from germline, CDR1 is SGHDT and CDR2 is YYEEEE. Trimming took 2 bases from V and 1 from J, leaving 15 bases between them. CDR3 sequence (DNA): TGTGCCAGCAGCTTTGGGGGCGAACCCGGGAACACTGAAGCTTTCTTT. It is translated as CASSFGGEPGNTEAFF.

J is TRBJ1-1 and V is TRBV2, with TRBD1 identical over 9 bases. The junction had 2 bases not matched to a gene; V was cut back by 5 bases and J by 1 base. Germline V gene data show CDR1 as SNHLY and CDR2 as FYNNEI. The CDR3 has 14 residues. CDR3 in amino acids: CASSTTGGNTEAFF. The CDR3 region has the DNA TGTGCCAGCAGTACGACAGGGGGGAACACTGAAGCTTTCTTT.

The genes are TRBV29-1 and TRBJ1-1; D is undetermined. The germline V and J ends were trimmed by 5 bases and 2 bases, with 9 bases remaining between them. The CDR3 is made up of 12 amino acids. Per germline, CDR1 SQVTM and CDR2 ANQGSEA. This chain's CDR3 is CSVLRKNTEAFF. CDR3 DNA sequence: TGCAGCGTTTTGCGGAAAAACACTGAAGCTTTCTTT.

The chain combines TRBV7-8 with TRBJ1-6, with D possibly TRBD1 on 6 matching bases. V was shortened by 7 bases and J by 9 bases, with 16 bases between the two germline ends. The CDR3 runs 14 residues. Per germline, CDR1 SGHVS and CDR2 FQNEAQ. The CDR3 here is CASNRGTSGSPLHF. The DNA for the CDR3 is TGTGCCAGCAATAGGGGGACGTCGGGTTCACCCCTCCACTTT. The whole variable domain, remainder taken from reference TRBV7-8 and TRBJ1-6, is GAGVSQSPRYKVAKRGQDVALRCDPISGHVSLFWYQQALGQGPEFLTYFQNEAQLDKSGLPSDRFFAERPEGSVSTLKIQRTQQEDSAVYLCASNRGTSGSPLHFGNGTRLTVT.

This chain joins TRBV7-3 and TRBJ2-1, with D tentatively TRBD2 (6 bases). Germline V gene sequence: CDR1 SGHTA, CDR2 FQGTGA. CDR3 size: 14 residues. Deletions cut 5 bases from V and 5 bases from J, with 13 bases between. CDR3: CASSKDTGDNEQFF. CDR3 in DNA: TGTGCCAGCAGCAAGGACACGGGGGACAATGAGCAGTTCTTC. Combining the CDR3 with reference TRBV7-3 and TRBJ2-1 gives the whole variable domain GAGVSQTPSNKVTEKGKYVELRCDPISGHTALYWYRQSLGQGPEFLIYFQGTGAADDSGLPNDRFFAVRPEGSVSTLKIQRTERGDSAVYLCASSKDTGDNEQFFGPGTRLTVL.

Comment on this clone: An end of the junction does not agree with germline; a read error may underlie this. The chain couples TRBV18 to TRBJ2-7, with 7 bases fitting TRBD2. This CDR3 contains 14 residues. CDR1 and CDR2 from the germline V gene are KGHSH and LQKENI. This CDR3 is CTSSPDAGEFEQYF. The DNA of the CDR3 is TGTACCAGCTCACCAGACGCGGGAGAGTTCGAGCAGTACTTC.

This clone was seen once. This rearrangement joins TRBV2 to TRBJ2-1; TRBD1 might be the D (6 bases). CDR1 SNHLY and CDR2 FYNNEI come from the germline V gene. CDR3 length equals 14 residues. Trimming removed 5 bases from V and 3 bases from J, with 11 bases in between. The DNA for the CDR3 is TGTGCCAGCAGTCTCGACAGGAGCTACAATGAGCAGTTCTTC. Amino acids: CASSLDRSYNEQFF.

The chain links TRBV4-3 to TRBJ1-1, with D possibly matching TRBD1 (5 bases). CDR1 is LGHNA, CDR2 YSLEER, per germline. The CDR3 length is 15 residues. The V end lost 0 bases, the J end lost 3 bases, and 11 bases lay between the germline ends. CDR3 sequence reads: CASSQDSQGYTEAFF. The CDR3 coding sequence is TGCGCCAGCAGCCAAGACTCGCAGGGTTACACTGAAGCTTTCTTT.

The chain uses TRBV6-5 and TRBJ1-2; 7 bases map to TRBD1. The CDR3 runs 15 residues. Germline lookup yields CDR1 MNHEY and CDR2 SVGAGI. With 2 bases clipped from V and 4 bases from J, the junction kept 7 bases outside the gene matches. The DNA of the CDR3 is TGTGCCAGCAGTTACATTGGGACAGAAATCTATGGCTACACCTTC. This sequence encodes CASSYIGTEIYGYTF.

The chain uses TRBV9 and TRBJ2-1, with 11 bases that match TRBD2. The length of the CDR3 is 15 residues. V was pared by 3 bases and J by 4 bases, with 3 bases of the junction left unmatched. Germline V lookup: CDR1 SGDLS, CDR2 YYNGEE. CDR3 sequence reads: CASSGTSGLYNEQFF. In DNA form, the CDR3 reads TGTGCCAGCAGCGGGACTAGCGGGTTATACAATGAGCAGTTCTTC.

This clone was recorded a few times. The chain carries TRBV29-1 and TRBJ1-2; 7 bases agree with TRBD1. This CDR3 is 14 amino acids long. Trimming at V came to 0 bases and at J to 7 bases, leaving 8 bases not matched to a gene. Germline CDR1 and CDR2: SQVTM and ANQGSEA. The CDR3 reads CSVEDRTGQFGYTF. The CDR3 nucleotides are TGCAGCGTTGAAGACAGGACAGGACAATTTGGCTACACCTTC. Full variable domain (missing parts from reference TRBV29-1 and TRBJ1-2): SAVISQKPSRDICQRGTSLTIQCQVDSQVTMMFWYRQQPGQSLTLIATANQGSEATYESGFVIDKFPISRPNLTFSTLTVSNMSPEDSSIYLCSVEDRTGQFGYTFGSGTRLTVV.

The chain uses TRBV4-2 and TRBJ2-5, with 13 bases that match TRBD2. With V trimmed by 1 base and J by 1 base, 3 bases remained unmatched. The CDR3 length is 17 residues. The V gene's germline CDR1 is LGHNA and CDR2 YNFKEQ. The CDR3 reads CASSQATSGGLQETQYF. The CDR3 DNA sequence: TGTGCCAGCAGCCAAGCGACTAGCGGGGGGCTCCAAGAGACCCAGTACTTC.

This sequence joins TRBV6-2 or TRBV6-3 and TRBJ2-2; TRBD1 matches 7 bases. Germline assignment: CDR1 MNHEY and CDR2 SVGEGT. The trim removed 4 bases at V and 5 bases at J, leaving 7 bases unmatched. This CDR3 has 15 residues. The CDR3 region is CASSSGQSFTGELFF. DNA of the CDR3: TGTGCCAGCAGTTCGGGACAGAGTTTTACCGGGGAGCTGTTTTTT.

V usage is TRBV4-3 and J usage is TRBJ2-7, with 8 bases matching TRBD1. Germline V gene data show CDR1 as LGHNA and CDR2 as YSLEER. V shed 2 bases and J 7 bases; nucleotides not matched to a gene: 4. The CDR3 covers 13 residues. For the CDR3, the DNA is TGCGCCAGCAGCCAACTGACAGGGGTTGAGCAGTACTTC. Its translation is CASSQLTGVEQYF.

J is TRBJ2-7 and V is TRBV5-1; no clear D gene. V lost 0 bases and J lost 0, with 7 bases in between. Germline CDR1 and CDR2: SGHRS and YFSETQ. CDR3 length: 14 amino acids. The CDR3 DNA reads as TGCGCCAGCAGCTTGGGTAGCCTCTCCTACGAGCAGTACTTC. This encodes CASSLGSLSYEQYF. Based on the CDR3 plus reference TRBV5-1 and TRBJ2-7, the full variable domain is KAGVTQTPRYLIKTRGQQVTLSCSPISGHRSVSWYQQTPGQGLQFLFEYFSETQRNKGNFPGRFSGRQFSNSRSEMNVSTLELGDSALYLCASSLGSLSYEQYFGPGTRLTVT.

A few counts support this clone. This sequence joins TRBV6-4 and TRBJ1-2; D is possibly TRBD1 (5 bases). V dropped 3 bases and J dropped 5 bases, with 13 bases sitting between them. The CDR3 sequence is 14 residues long. Germline V gene lookup returns CDR1 MRHNA and CDR2 SNTAGT. CDR3: CASSESSGRYGYTF. In nucleotides, the CDR3 is TGTGCCAGCAGTGAAAGTTCAGGGAGGTATGGCTACACCTTC.

The gene calls are TRBV5-6 and TRBJ1-5; TRBD1 matches 7 bases. The V segment lost 1 base and the J segment 0 bases; nucleotides outside the gene matches: 7. The CDR3 spans 17 residues. Germline values: CDR1 SGHDT, CDR2 YYEEEE. CDR3 region: CASSLRGQSYSNQPQHF. The CDR3 DNA is TGTGCCAGCAGCTTGAGGGGACAGAGTTATAGCAATCAGCCCCAGCATTTT.

This sequence joins TRBV7-8 and TRBJ2-7; 7 bases map to TRBD2. This CDR3 is 14 amino acids long. From germline, CDR1 is SGHVS and CDR2 FQNEAQ. J lost 1 base, V lost 5 bases, and 5 bases had no gene match. CDR3 sequence reads: CASSRDYVSYEQYF. In DNA form, the CDR3 reads TGTGCCAGCAGCCGGGACTACGTATCCTACGAGCAGTACTTC.

This clone came up a few times. The CDR3 region is CASSLDRERNEAFF. The CDR3 nucleotides are TGTGCCAGCAGTCTGGACAGGGAACGAAATGAAGCTTTCTTT. The chain links TRBV6-6 to TRBJ1-1; 8 nucleotides agree with TRBD1. The CDR3 spans 14 residues. Germline V gene sequence: CDR1 MNHNY, CDR2 SVGAGI (reference sequence). V trimming: 5 bases; J trimming: 7 bases; junction bases outside the gene matches: 9.